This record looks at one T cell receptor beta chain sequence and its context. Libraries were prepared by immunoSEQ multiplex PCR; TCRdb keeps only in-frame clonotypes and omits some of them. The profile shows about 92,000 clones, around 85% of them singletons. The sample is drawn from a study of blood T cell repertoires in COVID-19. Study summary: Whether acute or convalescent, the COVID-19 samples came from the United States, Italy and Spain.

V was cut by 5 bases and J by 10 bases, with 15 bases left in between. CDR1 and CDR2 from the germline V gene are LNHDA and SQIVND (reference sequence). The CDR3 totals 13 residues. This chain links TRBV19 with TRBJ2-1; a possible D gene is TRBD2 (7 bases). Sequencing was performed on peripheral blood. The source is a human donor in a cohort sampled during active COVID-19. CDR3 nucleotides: TGTGCCAGTAGTCAGAGGGGGGGGAGCGAGCAGTTCTTC. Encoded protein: CASSQRGGSEQFF.